The clone carrying this T cell receptor (beta chain) has a handful of counts. Generation of TCR cDNA used 5'RACE template switching (which added a universal primer site and UMIs). TCRdb recomputed calls from the 5' RACE reads with MiXCR, one row per CDR3 protein. The sample comprises just under 600,000 distinct CDR3 sequences, about 13% of which are singletons, and around 15% rests with the top ten. V lost 3 bases, J lost 2 bases, and 7 bases lay in between. Germline loops: CDR1 DFQATT, CDR2 SNEGSKA (reference sequence). This CDR3 region has 13 residues. The data were taken from a study of T cells after yellow fever vaccination.

This material consisted of PBMCs, taken on the day of the yellow fever booster vaccination. The chain couples TRBV20-1 to TRBJ2-2, with D possibly TRBD1 on 5 matching bases. This receptor was identified in a man aged 25 to 45 who received the YFV17D yellow fever vaccine. As DNA, the CDR3 is TGCAGTGCTAGGGACATAAACACCGGGGAGCTGTTTTTT. Its translation is CSARDINTGELFF.